This note documents a single T cell receptor beta chain sequence. Clones were read by immunoSEQ multiplex PCR, and TCRdb kept only the in-frame ones, dropping some. This table has hundreds of thousands of clones, 80% to 90% appearing once. This sample stems from a study of Ad26.COV2.S vaccination and SARS-CoV-2 variants. The CDR3 is made up of 17 amino acids. Germline CDR1 and CDR2: SEHNR and FQNEAQ (reference sequence). V gave up 2 bases and J gave up 1 base, with 17 bases separating them. The sample's treatment: some 20 received Ad26.COV2.S at low or high dose, single or two shots; roughly five received placebo; per-sample allocation not given. Samples came from day 63 after the first vaccine or placebo injection. The shot given was an Ad26 vector that makes Wuhan-strain SARS-CoV-2 spike.

J is TRBJ1-2 and V is TRBV7-9; D is ambiguous. The input for sequencing was peripheral blood, taken in a trial of Ad26.COV2.S vaccine versus placebo. The TCR comes from a person aged 18-60 years who received the Ad26.COV2.S COVID-19 vaccine or a placebo. The CDR3 sequence is CASSLKGEAPINYGYTF. As DNA, the CDR3 is TGTGCCAGCAGCTTAAAGGGTGAGGCACCCATTAACTATGGCTACACCTTC.